This T cell receptor beta chain was recovered during a study of a mutant IDH1 vaccine in newly diagnosed glioma (dated by TCRdb to 2020 to 2022). Context from the whole study: Patients received eight vaccinations in weeks 1, 3, 5, 7, 11, 15, 19 and 23, corresponding to visits V03 through V10. Peripheral blood was collected at six visits: V03 (baseline), V05, V07, V10, V12 and V13. In the chemotherapy-containing groups, vaccination started alongside temozolomide cycles, whereas in patients who had radiotherapy alone it started 4-6 weeks after radiotherapy. Of the approximately 34 treated patients, around 62% were male and approximately 38% were female, and a mean age of roughly 40 years was recorded. Prior to enrollment, standard therapy consisting of radiotherapy alone, temozolomide alone, or radiochemotherapy with temozolomide had been administered to patients, with the combination being received by most patients. For exploratory analyses, longitudinal TCRB deep sequencing was carried out in roughly 25 treated patients wherever samples were available. Broader findings and caveats from the paper: Immune responses induced by the vaccine were seen in 93.3% of patients across multiple MHC alleles. The authors stated that sample limitations prevented analyses of patient blood samples from being reproduced. Availability determined which PBMC samples were chosen for TCRB deep sequencing. Pseudoprogression seemed to be unrelated to changes in the top peripheral T cell clonotypes found by TCRB sequencing.

Reading from cysteine to phenylalanine, the CDR3 counts 14 amino acids. CDR3 DNA is the only sequence kept; it has 42 bases, read in frame from the first base. For CDR1 and CDR2, the germline V gene lists MNHNS and SASEGT. The germline ends are 13 bases apart after V is trimmed by 3 bases and J by 5 bases. Libraries were built with the immunoSEQ multiplex PCR assay. Rearranged TCR beta chain sequences were amplified with the hsTCRB Kit following the manufacturer's protocol. Sequencing of TCRB libraries was carried out on an Illumina MiSeq. In the original analysis: The proprietary platform of the kit vendor was used for demultiplexing, trimming and gene mapping. Imported from immuneACCESS, the table was reduced by TCRdb to in-frame sequences with V and J called. These copies leave out some clones; in studies compared against another copy, an unresolved V gene accounts for under half, and the cause of the remainder is not known. The V and J calls and the clone size are those of that table, but D and trimming were determined from the DNA. This sample has about 53,000 clones in its table, and approximately 78% of those were observed once. Jointly, the top ten make up over 7% of the sample.

Of note for this clone: Its target antigen remains unknown. The input lacks base qualities; no much larger clone sits a single base away.

Reading the label with the study, this specimen's time point is: week 23, last vaccination. A 20-mer mutant IDH1 peptide at 300 micrograms in Montanide made up each vaccine dose, which was injected subcutaneously together with topical imiquimod. Donors had newly diagnosed WHO grade 3 or 4 IDH1-mutant astrocytomas with loss of nuclear ATRX. The samples were drawn from NOA16, a multicentre, single-arm, open-label phase I trial in Germany that tested a mutant IDH1 peptide vaccine in humans for the first time. Genomic DNA for TCRB sequencing was extracted from EDTA blood using the DNeasy Blood and Tissue Kit.

The V and J genes are TRBV6-1 and TRBJ1-1; the D gene is perhaps TRBD1, from 5 matching bases. The specimen comprised PBMCs, sampled from a glioma patient whose treatment included an IDH1 peptide vaccine. The sequence was obtained from a woman aged 40 to 55 with glioma. Some clones in this sample may be carry-over from other donors' samples. The nucleotide sequence is TGTGCCAGCAGTGAGGGACGGTCGGGGACTGAAGCTTTCTTT. Translated, it reads CASSEGRSGTEAFF.